This T cell receptor beta chain was documented in a study of human T cells and chemical hapten exposure. The wider study: Patch tests applied 0.01% DPC to the upper back, read at 6 days.

Looked up from germline, CDR1 is DFQATT and CDR2 is SNEGSKA (reference sequence). Losses at the gene ends were 2 bases for V and 6 bases for J; bases not matched to a gene: 10. The CDR3 is made up of 15 amino acids. Each CDR3 protein gets one entry after TCRdb re-called the RACE reads with MiXCR. Of some 200,000 distinct CDR3 sequences in the sample, approximately 20% were seen once. Study-wide findings and caveats: Expanded TCRs showed more large CDR3 clusters than pre-sensitization or healthy control sets.

Comment on this clonotype: Its target is unknown.

This sample's time point: patch test 1, 2 weeks after DPC sensitization. Treatment here: therapeutic diphenylcyclopropenone sensitization with weekly scalp DPC. The receptor was derived from a woman in her forties or fifties with alopecia areata. Some clones in this sample may be carry-over from other donors' samples. Material: whole blood, obtained in connection with sensitization to the hapten diphenylcyclopropenone (DPC). The V and J genes are TRBV20-1 and TRBJ2-1; 7 bases fit TRBD2. The CDR3, as DNA: TGCAGTGCTAGATTGGGGGGGAGAACTTCCAATGAGCAGTTCTTC. Translated, it gives CSARLGGRTSNEQFF.